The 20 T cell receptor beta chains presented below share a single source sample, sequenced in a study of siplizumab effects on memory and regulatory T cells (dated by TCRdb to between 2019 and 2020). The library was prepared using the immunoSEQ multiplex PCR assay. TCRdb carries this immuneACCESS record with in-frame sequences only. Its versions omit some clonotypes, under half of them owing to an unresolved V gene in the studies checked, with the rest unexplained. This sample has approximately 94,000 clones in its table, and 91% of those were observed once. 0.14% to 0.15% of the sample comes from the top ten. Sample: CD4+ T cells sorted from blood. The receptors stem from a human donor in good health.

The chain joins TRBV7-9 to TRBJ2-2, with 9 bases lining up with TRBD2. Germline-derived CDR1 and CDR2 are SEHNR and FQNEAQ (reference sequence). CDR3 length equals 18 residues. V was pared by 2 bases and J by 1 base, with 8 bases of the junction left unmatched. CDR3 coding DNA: TGTGCCAGCAGCTTATGGCGACTAGCGGAAAAGAACACCGGGGAGCTGTTTTTT. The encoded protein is CASSLWRLAEKNTGELFF.

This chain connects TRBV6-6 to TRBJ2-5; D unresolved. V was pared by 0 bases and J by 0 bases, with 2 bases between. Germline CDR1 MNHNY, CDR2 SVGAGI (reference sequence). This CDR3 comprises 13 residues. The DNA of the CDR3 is TGTGCCAGCAGTTACTCCTACCAAGAGACCCAGTACTTC. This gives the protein CASSYSYQETQYF.

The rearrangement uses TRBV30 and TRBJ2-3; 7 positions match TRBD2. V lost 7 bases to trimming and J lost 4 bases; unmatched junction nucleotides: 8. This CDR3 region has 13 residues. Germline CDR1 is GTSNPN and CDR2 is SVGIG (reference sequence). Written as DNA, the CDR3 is TGTGCCTCCACCGGGGGGAGCGCAGATACGCAGTATTTT. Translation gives CASTGGSADTQYF. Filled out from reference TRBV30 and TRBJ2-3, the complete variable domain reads SQTIHQWPATLVQPVGSPLSLECTVEGTSNPNLYWYRQAAGRGLQLLFYSVGIGQISSEVPQNLSASRPQDRQFILSSKKLLLSDSGFYLCASTGGSADTQYFGPGTRLTVL.

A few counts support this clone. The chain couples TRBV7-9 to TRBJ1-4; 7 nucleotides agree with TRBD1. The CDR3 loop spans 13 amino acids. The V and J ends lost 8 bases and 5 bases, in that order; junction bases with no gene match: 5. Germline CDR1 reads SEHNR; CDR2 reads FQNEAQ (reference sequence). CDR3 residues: CASVPQGNEKLFF. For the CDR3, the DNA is TGTGCCAGCGTCCCACAGGGGAATGAAAAACTGTTTTTT.

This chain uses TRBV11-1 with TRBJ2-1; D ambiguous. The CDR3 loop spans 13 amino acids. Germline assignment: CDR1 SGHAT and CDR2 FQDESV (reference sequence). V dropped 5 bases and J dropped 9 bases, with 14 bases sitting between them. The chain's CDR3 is CASSPRLKVEQFF. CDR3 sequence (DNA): TGTGCCAGCAGCCCACGACTTAAGGTTGAGCAGTTCTTC.

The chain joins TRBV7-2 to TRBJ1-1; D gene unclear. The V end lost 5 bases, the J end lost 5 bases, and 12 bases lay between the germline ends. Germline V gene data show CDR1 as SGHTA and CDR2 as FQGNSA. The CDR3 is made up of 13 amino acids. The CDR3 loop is CASSAQSGTEAFF. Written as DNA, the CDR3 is TGTGCCAGCAGCGCCCAGAGTGGGACTGAAGCTTTCTTT.

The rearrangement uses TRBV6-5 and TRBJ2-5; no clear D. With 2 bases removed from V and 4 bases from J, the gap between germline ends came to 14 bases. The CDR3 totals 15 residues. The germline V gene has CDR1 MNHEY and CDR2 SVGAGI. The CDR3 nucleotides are TGTGCCAGCAGTTACACCGGAAGCCATACAGAGACCCAGTACTTC. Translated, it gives CASSYTGSHTETQYF.

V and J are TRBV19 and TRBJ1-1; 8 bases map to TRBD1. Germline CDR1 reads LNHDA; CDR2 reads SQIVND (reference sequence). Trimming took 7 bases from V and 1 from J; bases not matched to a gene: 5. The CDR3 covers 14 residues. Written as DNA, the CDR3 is TGTGCCAGTATCTTCAGGGGGCCGAACACTGAAGCTTTCTTT. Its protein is CASIFRGPNTEAFF. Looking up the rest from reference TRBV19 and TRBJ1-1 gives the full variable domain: DGGITQSPKYLFRKEGQNVTLSCEQNLNHDAMYWYRQDPGQGLRLIYYSQIVNDFQKGDIAEGYSVSREKKESFPLTVTSAQKNPTAFYLCASIFRGPNTEAFFGQGTRLTVV.

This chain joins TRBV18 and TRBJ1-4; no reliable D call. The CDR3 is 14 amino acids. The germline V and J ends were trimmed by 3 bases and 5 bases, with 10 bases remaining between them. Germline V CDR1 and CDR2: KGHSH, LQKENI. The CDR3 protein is CASSPSLMNEKLFF. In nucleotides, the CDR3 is TGTGCCAGCTCACCTTCGTTGATGAATGAAAAACTGTTTTTT.

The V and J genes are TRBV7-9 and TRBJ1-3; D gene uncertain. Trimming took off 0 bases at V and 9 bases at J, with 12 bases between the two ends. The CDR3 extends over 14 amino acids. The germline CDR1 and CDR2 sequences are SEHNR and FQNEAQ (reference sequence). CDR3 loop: CASSLAQPGGTIYF. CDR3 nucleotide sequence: TGTGCCAGCAGCTTAGCGCAGCCCGGAGGCACCATATATTTT.

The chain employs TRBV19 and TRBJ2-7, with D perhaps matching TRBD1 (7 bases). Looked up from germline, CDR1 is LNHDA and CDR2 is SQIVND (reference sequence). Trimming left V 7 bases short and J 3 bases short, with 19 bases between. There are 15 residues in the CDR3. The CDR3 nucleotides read TGTGCCAGTACCACACAGGGCGGGACAGTCTACGAGCAGTACTTC. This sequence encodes CASTTQGGTVYEQYF.

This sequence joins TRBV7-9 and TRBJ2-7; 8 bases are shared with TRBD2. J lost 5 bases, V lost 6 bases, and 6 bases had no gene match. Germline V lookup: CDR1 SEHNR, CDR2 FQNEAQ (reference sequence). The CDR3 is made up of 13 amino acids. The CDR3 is CASSIGGVDEQYF. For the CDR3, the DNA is TGTGCCAGCAGTATCGGGGGGGTCGACGAGCAGTACTTC. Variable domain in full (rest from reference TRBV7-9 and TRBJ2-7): DTGVSQNPRHKITKRGQNVTFRCDPISEHNRLYWYRQTLGQGPEFLTYFQNEAQLEKSRLLSDRFSAERPKGSFSTLEIQRTEQGDSAMYLCASSIGGVDEQYFGPGTRLTVT.

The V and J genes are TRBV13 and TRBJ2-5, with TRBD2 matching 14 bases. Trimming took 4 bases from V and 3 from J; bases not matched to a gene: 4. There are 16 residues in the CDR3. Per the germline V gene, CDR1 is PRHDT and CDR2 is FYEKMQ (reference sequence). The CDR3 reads CASSSGLAGGKETQYF. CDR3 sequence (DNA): TGTGCCAGCAGCTCTGGACTAGCGGGGGGTAAAGAGACCCAGTACTTC.

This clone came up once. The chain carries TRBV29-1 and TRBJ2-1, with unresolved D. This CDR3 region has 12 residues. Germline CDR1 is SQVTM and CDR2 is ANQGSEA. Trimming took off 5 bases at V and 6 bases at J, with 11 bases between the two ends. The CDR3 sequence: CSVLGSGNEQFF. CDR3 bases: TGCAGCGTTTTAGGGTCGGGCAATGAGCAGTTCTTC.

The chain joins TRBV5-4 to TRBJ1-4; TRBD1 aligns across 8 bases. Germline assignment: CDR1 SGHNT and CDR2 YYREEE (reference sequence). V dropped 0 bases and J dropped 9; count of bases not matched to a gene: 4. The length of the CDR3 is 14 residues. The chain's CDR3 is CASSLDRGFKKLFF. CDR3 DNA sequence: TGTGCCAGCAGCTTGGACAGGGGGTTTAAAAAACTGTTTTTT.

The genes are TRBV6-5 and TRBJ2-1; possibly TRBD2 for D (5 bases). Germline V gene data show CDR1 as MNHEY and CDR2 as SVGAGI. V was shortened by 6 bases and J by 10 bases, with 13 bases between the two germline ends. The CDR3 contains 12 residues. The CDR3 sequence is CASSYRTGEQFF. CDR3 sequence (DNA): TGTGCCAGCAGCTATCGGACGGGGGAGCAGTTCTTC.

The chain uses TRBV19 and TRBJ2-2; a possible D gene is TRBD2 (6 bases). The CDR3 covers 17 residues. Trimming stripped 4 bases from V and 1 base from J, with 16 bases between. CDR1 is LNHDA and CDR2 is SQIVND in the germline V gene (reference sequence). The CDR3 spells CASSNSPGRGNTGELFF. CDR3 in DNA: TGTGCCAGTAGTAATTCCCCGGGGCGGGGGAACACCGGGGAGCTGTTTTTT. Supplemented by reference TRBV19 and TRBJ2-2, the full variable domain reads DGGITQSPKYLFRKEGQNVTLSCEQNLNHDAMYWYRQDPGQGLRLIYYSQIVNDFQKGDIAEGYSVSREKKESFPLTVTSAQKNPTAFYLCASSNSPGRGNTGELFFGEGSRLTVL.

CDR3: CASSPRGGTSGNTIYF. The CDR3 DNA follows: TGTGCCAGCAGCCCGCGAGGGGGGACCTCTGGAAACACCATATATTTT. The chain has TRBV7-9 and TRBJ1-3, with D maybe TRBD1 (6 bases). CDR1 and CDR2 (germline): SEHNR, FQNEAQ (reference sequence). Trimming removed 5 bases at V and 0 bases at J, with 14 bases between. The CDR3 has 16 amino acids.

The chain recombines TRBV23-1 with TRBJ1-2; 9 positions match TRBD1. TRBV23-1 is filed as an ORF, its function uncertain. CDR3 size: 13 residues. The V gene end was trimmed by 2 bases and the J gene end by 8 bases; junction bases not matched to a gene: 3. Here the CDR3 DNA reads TGCGCCAGCAGTCAAAAGGACAGGGGCGGCTACACCTTC. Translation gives CASSQKDRGGYTF.

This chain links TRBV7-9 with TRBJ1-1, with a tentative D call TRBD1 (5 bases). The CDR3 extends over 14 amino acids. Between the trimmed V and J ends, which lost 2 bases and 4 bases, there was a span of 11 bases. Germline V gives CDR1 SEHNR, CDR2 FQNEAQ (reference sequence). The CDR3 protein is CASSLQGLGTEAFF. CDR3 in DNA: TGTGCCAGCAGCTTACAGGGATTGGGCACTGAAGCTTTCTTT.